This TCR beta chain was documented in a study of T cell responses to AZD1222 COVID-19 vaccine. Overall study results and limits: Donor demographics were predominantly white British with a female majority; clonal diversity may be underestimated.

The data were produced by immunoSEQ multiplex PCR, yet TCRdb's version contains in-frame clones alone and is incomplete. The sample lists 130,000 or so clones, more than 75% occurring once. A remark on this clone: Its antigen is not identified.

Pooled together were second doses at about 4 or about 12 weeks. The sample in question was peripheral blood, obtained 28 days after the second AZD1222 dose. The receptor comes from an adult who received the AZD1222 COVID-19 vaccine.

CDR3 nucleotide sequence: TGTGCCAGCAGCTTAGCCGTGACACCAGTCCAAGAGACCCAGTACTTC. Translated, it gives CASSLAVTPVQETQYF. The chain combines TRBV11-2 with TRBJ2-5; D unresolved. The CDR3 contains 16 residues. Per the germline V gene, CDR1 is SGHAT and CDR2 is FQNNGV. V lost 1 base, J lost 1 base, and 13 bases lay in between.